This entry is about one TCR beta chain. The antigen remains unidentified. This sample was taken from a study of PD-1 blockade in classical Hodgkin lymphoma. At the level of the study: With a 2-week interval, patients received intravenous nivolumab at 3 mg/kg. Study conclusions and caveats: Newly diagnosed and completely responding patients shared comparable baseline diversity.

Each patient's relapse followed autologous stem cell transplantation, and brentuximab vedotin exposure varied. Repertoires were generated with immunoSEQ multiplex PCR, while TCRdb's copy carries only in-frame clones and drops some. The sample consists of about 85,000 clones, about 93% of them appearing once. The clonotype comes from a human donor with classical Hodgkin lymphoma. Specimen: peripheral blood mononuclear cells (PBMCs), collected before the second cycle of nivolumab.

In DNA form, the CDR3 reads TGTGCCTGGAGTGTAGTCGGACCCGCCAATGAGCAGTTCTTC. It specifies CAWSVVGPANEQFF. The chain carries TRBV30 and TRBJ2-1; D gene ambiguous. Germline V gene data show CDR1 as GTSNPN and CDR2 as SVGIG (reference sequence). V was trimmed by 0 bases and J by 6 bases, leaving 12 bases between them. This CDR3 is 14 amino acids long.